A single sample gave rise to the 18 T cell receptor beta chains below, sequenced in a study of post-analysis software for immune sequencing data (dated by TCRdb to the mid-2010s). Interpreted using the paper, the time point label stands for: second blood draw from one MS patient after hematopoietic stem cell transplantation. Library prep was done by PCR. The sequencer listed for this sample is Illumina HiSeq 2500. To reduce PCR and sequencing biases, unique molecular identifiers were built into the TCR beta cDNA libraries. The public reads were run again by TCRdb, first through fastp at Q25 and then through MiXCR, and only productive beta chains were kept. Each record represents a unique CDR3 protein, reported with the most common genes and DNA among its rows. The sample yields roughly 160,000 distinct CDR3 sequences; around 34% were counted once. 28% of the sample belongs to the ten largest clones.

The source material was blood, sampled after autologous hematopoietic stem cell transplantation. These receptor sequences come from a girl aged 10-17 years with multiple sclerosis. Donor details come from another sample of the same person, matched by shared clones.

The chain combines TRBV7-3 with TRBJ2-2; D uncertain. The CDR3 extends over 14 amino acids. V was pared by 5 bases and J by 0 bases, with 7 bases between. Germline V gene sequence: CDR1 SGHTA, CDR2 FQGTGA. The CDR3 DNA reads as TGTGCCAGCAGCCCCATCGCGAACACCGGGGAGCTGTTTTTT. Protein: CASSPIANTGELFF. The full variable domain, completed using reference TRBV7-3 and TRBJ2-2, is GAGVSQTPSNKVTEKGKYVELRCDPISGHTALYWYRQSLGQGPEFLIYFQGTGAADDSGLPNDRFFAVRPEGSVSTLKIQRTERGDSAVYLCASSPIANTGELFFGEGSRLTVL.

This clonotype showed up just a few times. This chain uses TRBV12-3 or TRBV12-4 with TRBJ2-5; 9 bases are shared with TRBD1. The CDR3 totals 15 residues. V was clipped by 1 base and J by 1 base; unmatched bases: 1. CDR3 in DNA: TGTGCCAGCAGTTTAGGACAGGGGGGCCAAGAGACCCAGTACTTC. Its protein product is CASSLGQGGQETQYF.

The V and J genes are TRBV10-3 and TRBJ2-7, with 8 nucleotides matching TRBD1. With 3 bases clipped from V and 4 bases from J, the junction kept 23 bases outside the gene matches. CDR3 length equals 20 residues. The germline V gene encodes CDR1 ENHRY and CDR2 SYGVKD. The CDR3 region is CAISDFSDRDPGGSQYEQYF. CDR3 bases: TGTGCCATCAGTGACTTTTCGGACAGGGACCCCGGTGGGAGTCAATACGAGCAGTACTTC.

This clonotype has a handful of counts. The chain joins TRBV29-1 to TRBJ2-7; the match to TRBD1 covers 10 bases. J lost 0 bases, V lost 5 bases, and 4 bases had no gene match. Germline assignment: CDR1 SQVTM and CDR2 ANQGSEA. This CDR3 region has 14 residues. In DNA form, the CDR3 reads TGCAGCGTTCGGACAGGGGGAGGCTCCTACGAGCAGTACTTC. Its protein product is CSVRTGGGSYEQYF.

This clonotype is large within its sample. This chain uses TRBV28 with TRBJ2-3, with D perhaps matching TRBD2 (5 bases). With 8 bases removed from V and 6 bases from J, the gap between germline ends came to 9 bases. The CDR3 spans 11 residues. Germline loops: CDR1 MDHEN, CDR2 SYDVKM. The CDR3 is CASLVADTQYF. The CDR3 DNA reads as TGTGCCAGCCTAGTAGCGGATACGCAGTATTTT.

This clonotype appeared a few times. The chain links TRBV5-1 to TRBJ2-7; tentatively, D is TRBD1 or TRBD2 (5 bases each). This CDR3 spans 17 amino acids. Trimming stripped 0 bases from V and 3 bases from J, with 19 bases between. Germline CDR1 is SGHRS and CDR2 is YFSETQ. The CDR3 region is CASSLGGLDLLSYEQYF. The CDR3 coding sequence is TGCGCCAGCAGCTTGGGGGGCTTGGACTTACTGAGCTACGAGCAGTACTTC. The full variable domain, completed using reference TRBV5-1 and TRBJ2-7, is KAGVTQTPRYLIKTRGQQVTLSCSPISGHRSVSWYQQTPGQGLQFLFEYFSETQRNKGNFPGRFSGRQFSNSRSEMNVSTLELGDSALYLCASSLGGLDLLSYEQYFGPGTRLTVT.

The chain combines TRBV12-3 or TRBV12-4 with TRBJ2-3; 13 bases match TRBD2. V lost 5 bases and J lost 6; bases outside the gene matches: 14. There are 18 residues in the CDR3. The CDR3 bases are TGTGCCAGCAGTGGTGAACTAGCGGGAGGGCCTTTGGGCGATACGCAGTATTTT. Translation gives CASSGELAGGPLGDTQYF.

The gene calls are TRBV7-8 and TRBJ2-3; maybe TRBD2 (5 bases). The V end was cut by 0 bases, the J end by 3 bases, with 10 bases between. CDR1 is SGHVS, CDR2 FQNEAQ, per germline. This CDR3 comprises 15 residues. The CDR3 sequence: CASSLAFGETDTQYF. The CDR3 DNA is TGTGCCAGCAGCTTAGCGTTCGGGGAGACAGATACGCAGTATTTT.

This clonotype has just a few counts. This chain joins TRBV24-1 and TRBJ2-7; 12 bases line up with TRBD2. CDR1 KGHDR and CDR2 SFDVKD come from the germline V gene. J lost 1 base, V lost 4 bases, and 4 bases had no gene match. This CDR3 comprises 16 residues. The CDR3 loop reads CATSDPGLAGSYEQYF. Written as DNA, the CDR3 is TGTGCCACCAGTGACCCCGGACTAGCGGGATCCTACGAGCAGTACTTC.

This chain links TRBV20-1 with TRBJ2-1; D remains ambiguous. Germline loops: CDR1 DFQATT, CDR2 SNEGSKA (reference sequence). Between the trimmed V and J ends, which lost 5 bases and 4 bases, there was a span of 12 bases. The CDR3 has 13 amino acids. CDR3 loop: CSASWSGYNEQFF. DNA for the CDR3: TGCAGTGCTTCGTGGTCCGGGTACAATGAGCAGTTCTTC.

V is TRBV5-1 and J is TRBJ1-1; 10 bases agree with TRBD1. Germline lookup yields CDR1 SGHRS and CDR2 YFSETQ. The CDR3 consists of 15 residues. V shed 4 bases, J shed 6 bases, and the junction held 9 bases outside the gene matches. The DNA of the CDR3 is TGCGCCAGCAGCCTGAGACAGGGGGCGATAGCTGAAGCTTTCTTT. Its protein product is CASSLRQGAIAEAFF.

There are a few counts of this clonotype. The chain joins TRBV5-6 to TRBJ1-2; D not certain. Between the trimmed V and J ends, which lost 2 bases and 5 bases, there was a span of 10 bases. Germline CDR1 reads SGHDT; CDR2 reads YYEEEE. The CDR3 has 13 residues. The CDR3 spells CASSFVNNYGYTF. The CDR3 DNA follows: TGTGCCAGCAGCTTTGTAAACAATTATGGCTACACCTTC.

CDR3 nucleotides: TGTGCCAGCAGCTCTACCCGGACTAGCGGAGATTACAATGAGCAGTTCTTC. It encodes CASSSTRTSGDYNEQFF. The J gene is TRBJ2-1, the V gene TRBV11-3; 10 nucleotides line up with TRBD2. V was pared by 4 bases and J by 4 bases, with 10 bases of the junction left unmatched. In germline, CDR1 is SGHNT, CDR2 YENEEA. This CDR3 has 17 amino acids.

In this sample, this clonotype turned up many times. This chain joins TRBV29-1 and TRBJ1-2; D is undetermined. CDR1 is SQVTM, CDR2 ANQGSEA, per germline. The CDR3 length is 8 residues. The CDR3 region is CSEGGYTF. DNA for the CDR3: TGCAGTGAGGGCGGCTACACCTTC.

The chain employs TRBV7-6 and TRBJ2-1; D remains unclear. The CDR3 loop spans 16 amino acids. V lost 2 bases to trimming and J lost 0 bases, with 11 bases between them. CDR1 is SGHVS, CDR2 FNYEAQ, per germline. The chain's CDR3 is CASSLLDRSSYNEQFF. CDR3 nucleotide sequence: TGTGCCAGCAGCTTACTCGACCGTAGCTCCTACAATGAGCAGTTCTTC.

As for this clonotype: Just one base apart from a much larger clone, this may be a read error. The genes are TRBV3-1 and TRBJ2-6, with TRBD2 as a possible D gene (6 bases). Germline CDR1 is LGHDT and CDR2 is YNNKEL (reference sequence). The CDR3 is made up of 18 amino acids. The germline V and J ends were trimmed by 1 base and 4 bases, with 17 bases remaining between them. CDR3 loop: CASSQGSLGGSGANVLTF. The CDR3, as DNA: TGTGCCAGCAGCCAAGGATCTTTGGGGGGTTCCGGGGCCAACGTCCTGACTTTC.

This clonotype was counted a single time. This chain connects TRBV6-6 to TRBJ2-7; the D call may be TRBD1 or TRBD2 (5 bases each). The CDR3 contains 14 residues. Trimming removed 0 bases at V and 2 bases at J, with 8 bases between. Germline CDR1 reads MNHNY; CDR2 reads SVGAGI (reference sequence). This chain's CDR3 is CASSYSGATYEQYF. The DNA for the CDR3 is TGTGCCAGCAGTTACTCCGGGGCTACCTACGAGCAGTACTTC.

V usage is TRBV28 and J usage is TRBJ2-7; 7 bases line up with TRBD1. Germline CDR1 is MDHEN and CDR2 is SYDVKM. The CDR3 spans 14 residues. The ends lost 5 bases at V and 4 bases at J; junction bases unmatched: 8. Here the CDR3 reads CASSLQGWSYEQYF. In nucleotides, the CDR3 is TGTGCCAGCAGTCTACAGGGGTGGTCTTACGAGCAGTACTTC.